The 11 T cell receptor beta chains given below trace back to one sample, sequenced in a study of patients and donors after allogeneic stem cell transplantation. TCRdb reprocessed the RT-PCR reads with MiXCR, giving one entry per CDR3 protein. The profile covers roughly 940,000 distinct CDR3 sequences, with under 20% appearing a single time and roughly 6% taken by the ten largest. Sequencing used blood, either unsorted or a sorted T cell fraction (not recorded which). The source is a human donor who was either an allogeneic HSCT recipient or a stem cell or donor lymphocyte infusion donor (not recorded which). It is not recorded whose cells these are; they may come from a transplant donor.

The chain is built from TRBV7-2 and TRBJ1-5; TRBD1 might be the D (5 bases). Trimming shortened V by 1 base and J by 6 bases, and 13 bases separated the two germline ends. Germline V gene lookup returns CDR1 SGHTA and CDR2 FQGNSA. CDR3 length equals 15 residues. The CDR3 DNA is TGTGCCAGCAGCTTAGTGGTCGGGGCGGTTCAGCCCCAGCATTTT. Translation gives CASSLVVGAVQPQHF.

This clonotype was seen only a few times. The J gene is TRBJ2-7, the V gene TRBV27; 8 bases agree with TRBD2. The germline CDR1 and CDR2 sequences are MNHEY and SMNVEV (reference sequence). Trimming at V came to 3 bases and at J to 0 bases, leaving 4 bases not matched to a gene. The CDR3 is made up of 15 amino acids. The DNA for the CDR3 is TGTGCCAGCAGTTTGACTAGCGAAAACTCCTACGAGCAGTACTTC. Its translation is CASSLTSENSYEQYF.

The sample holds a few counts of this clonotype. The chain has TRBV20-1 and TRBJ2-1; D perhaps matches TRBD1 (6 bases). V gave up 1 base and J gave up 3 bases, with 10 bases separating them. This CDR3 region has 14 residues. Germline V gene data show CDR1 as DFQATT and CDR2 as SNEGSKA (reference sequence). CDR3 DNA sequence: TGCAGTGCTAGAGGGACAGCGTACTACAATGAGCAGTTCTTC. It yields the protein CSARGTAYYNEQFF.

The V gene is TRBV14, the J gene TRBJ1-1, with D hard to call. V was trimmed by 0 bases and J by 4 bases, leaving 15 bases between them. Per the germline V gene, CDR1 is SGHDN and CDR2 is FVKESK. The CDR3 has 16 residues. CDR3 bases: TGTGCCAGCAGCCAAGATAAAGAGGTCAGACCCACTGAAGCTTTCTTT. Protein product: CASSQDKEVRPTEAFF.

Many counts were recorded for this clonotype. V usage is TRBV10-3 and J usage is TRBJ1-3; no clear D. The CDR3 spans 14 residues. Looked up from germline, CDR1 is ENHRY and CDR2 is SYGVKD. The V gene lost 0 bases and the J gene lost 5 bases, with 8 bases spanning the gap. The CDR3 DNA reads as TGTGCCATCAGTGAGTCTGTGGCCCGAAACACCATATATTTT. It encodes CAISESVARNTIYF.

The rearrangement joins TRBV7-3 to TRBJ2-7, with TRBD1 as a possible D gene (6 bases). V was trimmed by 4 bases and J by 5 bases, leaving 15 bases between them. CDR1 is SGHTA, CDR2 FQGTGA, per germline. The CDR3 extends over 14 amino acids. CDR3 protein: CASSSTGNRNEQYF. CDR3 bases: TGTGCCAGCAGCTCAACAGGGAATCGGAACGAGCAGTACTTC.

This clonotype was seen at least ten times. The genes are TRBV4-2 and TRBJ2-1, with D unclear. The CDR3 sequence is 14 residues long. The V gene's germline CDR1 is LGHNA and CDR2 YNFKEQ. Trimming removed 4 bases from V and 7 bases from J, with 14 bases in between. The CDR3 protein is CASSPRVDTNEQFF. CDR3 coding DNA: TGTGCCAGCAGCCCGCGTGTGGATACAAATGAGCAGTTCTTC.

This chain connects TRBV5-1 to TRBJ2-7, with 9 bases aligning to TRBD1. The germline V gene encodes CDR1 SGHRS and CDR2 YFSETQ. V shed 0 bases, J shed 2 bases, and the junction held 9 bases outside the gene matches. The CDR3 sequence is 17 residues long. The CDR3 sequence: CASSLADGGQGAYEQYF. The CDR3 coding sequence is TGCGCCAGCAGCTTGGCGGACGGGGGACAGGGTGCCTACGAGCAGTACTTC.

The gene calls are TRBV5-6 and TRBJ2-7; no clear D. V was trimmed by 5 bases and J by 2 bases, leaving 14 bases between them. This CDR3 is built from 14 residues. CDR1 and CDR2 (germline): SGHDT, YYEEEE. The CDR3 nucleotides are TGTGCCAGCAGTAGACCCGCTCCCCCCTACGAGCAGTACTTC. Translation gives CASSRPAPPYEQYF. Drawing the rest from reference TRBV5-6 and TRBJ2-7, the complete variable domain is DAGVTQSPTHLIKTRGQQVTLRCSPKSGHDTVSWYQQALGQGPQFIFQYYEEEERQRGNFPDRFSGHQFPNYSSELNVNALLLGDSALYLCASSRPAPPYEQYFGPGTRLTVT.

This sequence joins TRBV6-1 and TRBJ2-7, with TRBD1 matching over 9 bases. Germline V gene data show CDR1 as MNHNS and CDR2 as SASEGT. The CDR3 is made up of 15 amino acids. The V segment lost 10 bases and the J segment 6 bases; nucleotides outside the gene matches: 16. In nucleotides, the CDR3 is TGTGCCACCCAAAAACCGGGACAGGGACGAAGCGAGCAGTACTTC. The encoded protein is CATQKPGQGRSEQYF.

This clonotype was found a few times. The rearrangement links TRBV7-6 to TRBJ2-2; TRBD2 agrees at 9 bases. Germline V gene sequence: CDR1 SGHVS, CDR2 FNYEAQ. With 5 bases clipped from V and 4 bases from J, the junction kept 8 bases outside the gene matches. The CDR3 has 16 amino acids. CDR3 amino acids: CASSILSGSGTGELFF. In DNA, the CDR3 is TGTGCCAGCAGCATCCTTAGCGGGAGTGGCACCGGGGAGCTGTTTTTT.